The 20 T cell receptor beta chains listed next were all sequenced from one sample in a study of blood T cell repertoires in COVID-19. Measured with immunoSEQ multiplex PCR; TCRdb has only the in-frame clones, and not every one. The repertoire holds approximately 140,000 clones, with over 75% as singletons. Specimen: peripheral blood. These receptors were obtained from a man aged 60 to 75 with active or convalescent COVID-19.

The chain combines TRBV7-2 with TRBJ2-5, with D possibly TRBD2 on 6 matching bases. V was shortened by 5 bases and J by 5 bases, with 21 bases between the two germline ends. The CDR3 is 16 amino acids. The germline V gene has CDR1 SGHTA and CDR2 FQGNSA. The CDR3 DNA is TGTGCCAGCAGCACTTACGGGACTTCTCCGGGGGAGACCCAGTACTTC. Residues: CASSTYGTSPGETQYF.

The chain employs TRBV6-5 and TRBJ2-1; 9 bases line up with TRBD1. Germline CDR1 is MNHEY and CDR2 is SVGAGI. With 6 bases clipped from V and 4 bases from J, the junction kept 7 bases outside the gene matches. The CDR3 length is 15 residues. This CDR3 is CASSVDRGAYNEQFF. The CDR3 DNA sequence: TGTGCCAGCAGCGTCGACAGGGGGGCATACAATGAGCAGTTCTTC.

CDR3 sequence (DNA): TGTGCCAGCAGTCAATCCGGGACAGGGGGCTATGGCTACACCTTC. Its translation is CASSQSGTGGYGYTF. The V call is TRBV6-4, the J call TRBJ1-2; 11 bases agree with TRBD1. J lost 4 bases, V lost 5 bases, and 6 bases had no gene match. The germline V gene encodes CDR1 MRHNA and CDR2 SNTAGT. The CDR3 runs 15 residues.

This chain joins TRBV19 and TRBJ1-2; D is unresolved. The V and J ends lost 4 bases and 4 bases respectively, with 4 bases between them. The CDR3 runs to 11 residues. Germline V lookup: CDR1 LNHDA, CDR2 SQIVND (reference sequence). The DNA for the CDR3 is TGTGCCAGTAGTAGCGTCTATGGCTACACCTTC. Encoded protein: CASSSVYGYTF.

This chain connects TRBV10-3 to TRBJ2-1, with a tentative D call TRBD2 (6 bases). The V end was cut by 3 bases, the J end by 7 bases, with 10 bases between. The CDR3 covers 13 residues. Germline CDR1 and CDR2: ENHRY and SYGVKD. CDR3 nucleotides: TGTGCCATCAGTGAACCGGAGGGGAATGAGCAGTTCTTC. As protein: CAISEPEGNEQFF.

The rearrangement joins TRBV19 to TRBJ1-4; a possible D gene is TRBD1 (6 bases). This CDR3 contains 14 residues. The germline V gene has CDR1 LNHDA and CDR2 SQIVND (reference sequence). Trimming cost V 7 bases and J 4 bases, with 13 bases left between them. The CDR3 protein is CASTGDTSNEKLFF. The CDR3 DNA reads as TGTGCCAGTACCGGGGACACCAGTAATGAAAAACTGTTTTTT.

Points on this clone: A junction end diverges from the germline sequence, so it may reflect a read error. This sequence joins TRBV14 and TRBJ1-1; no reliable D call. This CDR3 region has 13 residues. Germline CDR1 and CDR2: SGHDN and FVKESK. The CDR3, as DNA: TGTGCCAGCACCCAAAACTTCCCAAGTGAAGCTTTCTTT. Its protein is CASTQNFPSEAFF.

The V gene is TRBV11-2, the J gene TRBJ1-2, with TRBD1 identical over 11 bases. The CDR3 sequence is 15 residues long. Germline lookup yields CDR1 SGHAT and CDR2 FQNNGV. Trimming took 4 bases from V and 2 from J; bases not matched to a gene: 3. In DNA, the CDR3 is TGTGCCAGCAGCTACGGACAGGGGGCAAACTATGGCTACACCTTC. Its protein product is CASSYGQGANYGYTF.

This chain connects TRBV28 to TRBJ2-5; D is ambiguous. The CDR3 is 13 amino acids. Between the trimmed V and J ends, which lost 4 bases and 3 bases, there was a span of 9 bases. From germline, CDR1 is MDHEN and CDR2 SYDVKM. In DNA form, the CDR3 reads TGTGCCAGCAGTTCGCGAATGGAAGAGACCCAGTACTTC. Protein product: CASSSRMEETQYF.

This chain uses TRBV28 with TRBJ1-4; no clear D. The CDR3 spans 15 residues. Trimming took 11 bases from V and 1 from J, leaving 17 bases between them. Looked up from germline, CDR1 is MDHEN and CDR2 is SYDVKM. CDR3: CAAAGFVRTNEKLFF. For the CDR3, the DNA is TGTGCCGCGGCGGGGTTTGTCCGAACTAATGAAAAACTGTTTTTT.

This chain connects TRBV18 to TRBJ1-2, with D tentatively TRBD1 (5 bases). Germline V gene lookup returns CDR1 KGHSH and CDR2 LQKENI. CDR3 length: 12 residues. V lost 6 bases, J lost 5 bases, and 10 bases lay in between. The chain's CDR3 is CASSQGWYGYTF. The CDR3 nucleotides read TGTGCCAGCTCTCAGGGTTGGTATGGCTACACCTTC.

J is TRBJ1-2 and V is TRBV6-2 or TRBV6-3; a weak D match, TRBD1 (6 bases). The germline V gene encodes CDR1 MNHEY and CDR2 SVGEGT. This CDR3 contains 14 residues. The ends were cut back, 6 bases at V and 4 bases at J, with 15 bases in the middle. Here the CDR3 DNA reads TGTGCCAGCAGCCTCGGACAGAGTCCCTATGGCTACACCTTC. Amino acids: CASSLGQSPYGYTF.

This clone came up a few times. This rearrangement joins TRBV2 to TRBJ2-2, with TRBD2 identical over 12 bases. With V trimmed by 9 bases and J by 0 bases, 11 bases remained unmatched. There are 18 residues in the CDR3. Germline values: CDR1 SNHLY, CDR2 FYNNEI. CDR3 sequence: CASETSGSSSANTGELFF. The CDR3 bases are TGTGCCAGTGAGACTAGCGGGAGTAGTTCCGCGAACACCGGGGAGCTGTTTTTT.

The chain carries TRBV21-1 and TRBJ2-5; TRBD2 is taken as the D call from the table, unchecked against the DNA. TRBV21-1 counts as a pseudogene. There are 15 residues in the CDR3. The CDR3, as DNA: TGTGCCAGCAGCAATTGGGGGAGGTTATTCGAGACCCAGTACTTC. Translation gives CASSNWGRLFETQYF.

The chain carries TRBV25-1 and TRBJ1-2, with 9 bases fitting TRBD1. The CDR3 spans 16 residues. CDR1 MGHDK and CDR2 SYGVNS come from the germline V gene. The V and J ends lost 2 bases and 5 bases, in that order; junction bases with no gene match: 9. The CDR3 bases are TGTGCCAGCAGTGAAACGGTCACCGGGACAGGGTATGGCTACACCTTC. Translated, it gives CASSETVTGTGYGYTF.

This chain uses TRBV4-1 with TRBJ2-2; 10 bases match TRBD1. The J segment lost 5 bases and the V segment lost 4 bases, leaving 10 bases of the junction unmatched. The CDR3 totals 17 residues. CDR1 and CDR2 (germline): MGHRA, YSYEKL. In DNA form, the CDR3 reads TGCGCCAGCAGCCCGATGGGACAGGGGCGGCCAACCGGGGAGCTGTTTTTT. Protein: CASSPMGQGRPTGELFF.

This clone was observed a single time. V gene TRBV9 combines with J gene TRBJ2-5; tentatively, D is TRBD2 (6 bases). Germline CDR1 is SGDLS and CDR2 is YYNGEE. With 1 base removed from V and 5 bases from J, the gap between germline ends came to 12 bases. The CDR3 consists of 14 residues. In nucleotides, the CDR3 is TGTGCCAGCAGCGTATCCGGGGGAGAGGAGACCCAGTACTTC. This translates into CASSVSGGEETQYF. Full variable domain (missing parts from reference TRBV9 and TRBJ2-5): DSGVTQTPKHLITATGQRVTLRCSPRSGDLSVYWYQQSLDQGLQFLIQYYNGEERAKGNILERFSAQQFPDLHSELNLSSLELGDSALYFCASSVSGGEETQYFGPGTRLLVL.

This CDR3 reads CASSPRDRYNQPQHF. CDR3 DNA: TGTGCCAGCAGCCCCCGGGACAGGTATAATCAGCCCCAGCATTTT. The rearrangement uses TRBV21-1 and TRBJ1-5; the tabulated D call, TRBD1, remains unverified against the DNA. TRBV21-1 constitutes a pseudogene. The CDR3 is 15 amino acids.

This rearrangement joins TRBV29-1 to TRBJ2-3, with TRBD1 as a possible D gene (6 bases). The CDR3 is made up of 15 amino acids. Per the germline V gene, CDR1 is SQVTM and CDR2 is ANQGSEA. The germline V and J ends were trimmed by 4 bases and 3 bases, with 17 bases remaining between them. This CDR3 is CSVGQAGARTDTQYF. The CDR3 DNA follows: TGCAGCGTTGGGCAGGCAGGGGCAAGGACAGATACGCAGTATTTT.

Here the CDR3 reads CASSSTDYNEQFF. DNA of the CDR3: TGTGCCAGCAGTTCGACAGACTACAATGAGCAGTTCTTC. The chain carries TRBV12-3 or TRBV12-4 and TRBJ2-1; D might be TRBD1 (5 bases). The CDR3 has 13 residues. V shed 4 bases and J shed 3 bases, with 7 bases lying between them.